Presented here are 21 T cell receptor beta chains from one specimen sequenced in a study of shared clonotypes between healthy human individuals. Naive CD8 cells, CD45RO-negative and positively selected for CCR7, excluded terminally differentiated effector memory CD45RA+ cells. Method: immunoSEQ multiplex PCR; TCRdb's copy keeps in-frame clones and lacks some. The sample records just over 2,000,000 clones, less than 95% being singletons. Sample: naive CD8+ T cells sorted from blood. The receptors come from a man younger than 35 in good health.

The chain couples TRBV5-1 to TRBJ2-7; the match to TRBD1 covers 8 bases. Germline lookup yields CDR1 SGHRS and CDR2 YFSETQ. CDR3 length: 13 amino acids. Losses at the gene ends were 1 base for V and 6 bases for J; bases not matched to a gene: 3. The CDR3 nucleotides read TGCGCCAGCAGCTTGCCGACAGGGGCCGAGCAGTACTTC. Its protein is CASSLPTGAEQYF. The full variable domain, its missing parts supplied by reference TRBV5-1 and TRBJ2-7, is KAGVTQTPRYLIKTRGQQVTLSCSPISGHRSVSWYQQTPGQGLQFLFEYFSETQRNKGNFPGRFSGRQFSNSRSEMNVSTLELGDSALYLCASSLPTGAEQYFGPGTRLTVT.

J is TRBJ2-3 and V is TRBV30; 7 bases are shared with TRBD2. V lost 4 bases and J lost 5; bases outside the gene matches: 6. The length of the CDR3 is 13 residues. Looked up from germline, CDR1 is GTSNPN and CDR2 is SVGIG (reference sequence). CDR3 nucleotide sequence: TGTGCCTGGACGGGGGGAGCTGGAGATACGCAGTATTTT. It yields the protein CAWTGGAGDTQYF. Full variable domain (remainder filled in from reference TRBV30 and TRBJ2-3): SQTIHQWPATLVQPVGSPLSLECTVEGTSNPNLYWYRQAAGRGLQLLFYSVGIGQISSEVPQNLSASRPQDRQFILSSKKLLLSDSGFYLCAWTGGAGDTQYFGPGTRLTVL.

The genes are TRBV9 and TRBJ1-4, with TRBD1 as a possible D gene (6 bases). Germline CDR1 SGDLS, CDR2 YYNGEE. Deletions cut 5 bases from V and 4 bases from J, with 12 bases between. This CDR3 contains 14 residues. Here the CDR3 DNA reads TGTGCCAGCAGTGGGGGGCAGGTTAATGAAAAACTGTTTTTT. The encoded protein is CASSGGQVNEKLFF.

V and J are TRBV7-9 and TRBJ1-3; weak D call: TRBD1 (5 bases). V was cut by 2 bases and J by 8 bases, with 19 bases left in between. Germline values: CDR1 SEHNR, CDR2 FQNEAQ (reference sequence). The length of the CDR3 is 16 residues. The CDR3 loop is CASSLTAGTPGDTIYF. The CDR3 DNA reads as TGTGCCAGCAGCTTAACCGCCGGGACCCCCGGGGACACCATATATTTT. Full variable domain (rest looked up from reference TRBV7-9 and TRBJ1-3): DTGVSQNPRHKITKRGQNVTFRCDPISEHNRLYWYRQTLGQGPEFLTYFQNEAQLEKSRLLSDRFSAERPKGSFSTLEIQRTEQGDSAMYLCASSLTAGTPGDTIYFGEGSWLTVV.

This chain joins TRBV5-4 and TRBJ2-2; weak D call: TRBD2 (6 bases). Trimming took off 2 bases at V and 5 bases at J, with 19 bases between the two ends. Germline CDR1 is SGHNT and CDR2 is YYREEE (reference sequence). CDR3 size: 17 residues. The CDR3 DNA follows: TGTGCCAGCAGCTTCTGGGGCGGGGCTGCGGGGACCGGGGAGCTGTTTTTT. Residues: CASSFWGGAAGTGELFF.

The chain recombines TRBV30 with TRBJ2-1, with TRBD2 as a possible D gene (6 bases). CDR1 GTSNPN and CDR2 SVGIG come from the germline V gene (reference sequence). The CDR3 extends over 15 amino acids. CDR3 protein: CAYWMELASHNEQFF. CDR3 DNA sequence: TGTGCTTACTGGATGGAACTAGCCTCTCACAATGAGCAGTTCTTC.

CDR3 amino acids: CASSPGGLANYGYTF. CDR3 in DNA: TGTGCCAGCAGCCCAGGGGGGCTCGCGAACTATGGCTACACCTTC. The rearrangement links TRBV7-9 to TRBJ1-2; 7 bases map to TRBD1. Germline CDR1 is SEHNR and CDR2 is FQNEAQ (reference sequence). The CDR3 is made up of 15 amino acids. V lost 5 bases and J lost 2; bases outside the gene matches: 8.

The rearrangement links TRBV11-2 to TRBJ1-5; D unclear. In germline, CDR1 is SGHAT, CDR2 FQNNGV. CDR3 length equals 15 residues. V was pared by 3 bases and J by 7 bases, with 16 bases between. DNA for the CDR3: TGTGCCAGCAGCTTTGGCGGGGAGGCGGGCCAGCCCCAGCATTTT. It codes for CASSFGGEAGQPQHF.

V is TRBV18 and J is TRBJ2-5; D is perhaps TRBD2 (5 bases). Trimming removed 6 bases at V and 2 bases at J, with 19 bases between. This CDR3 contains 16 residues. Germline V gene lookup returns CDR1 KGHSH and CDR2 LQKENI. CDR3 region: CASSLKVRGAQETQYF. CDR3 nucleotide sequence: TGTGCCAGCTCTCTCAAGGTCCGGGGAGCACAAGAGACCCAGTACTTC. Combining the CDR3 with reference TRBV18 and TRBJ2-5 gives the whole variable domain NAGVMQNPRHLVRRRGQEARLRCSPMKGHSHVYWYRQLPEEGLKFMVYLQKENIIDESGMPKERFSAEFPKEGPSILRIQQVVRGDSAAYFCASSLKVRGAQETQYFGPGTRLLVL.

V usage is TRBV30 and J usage is TRBJ1-4, with 9 bases identical to TRBD1. The germline gives CDR1 GTSNPN, CDR2 SVGIG (reference sequence). V lost 0 bases and J lost 8; bases outside the gene matches: 7. There are 15 residues in the CDR3. Here the CDR3 DNA reads TGTGCCTGGAGTGTACTCCGGGACAGGGACGAAAAACTGTTTTTT. This encodes CAWSVLRDRDEKLFF.

The V call is TRBV18, the J call TRBJ1-2, with D hard to call. Germline lookup yields CDR1 KGHSH and CDR2 LQKENI. The V end was cut by 4 bases, the J end by 4 bases, with 13 bases between. The CDR3 is made up of 14 amino acids. The CDR3 DNA sequence: TGTGCCAGCTCACTTACGGACGGCGGCTATGGCTACACCTTC. This translates into CASSLTDGGYGYTF.

The CDR3 sequence: CATSSTGTTGNTIYF. The CDR3 DNA follows: TGTGCCACCAGCAGTACCGGGACGACCGGAAACACCATATATTTT. The chain couples TRBV15 to TRBJ1-3, with TRBD1 as a possible D gene (5 bases). CDR3 length: 15 amino acids. The V and J ends lost 3 bases and 4 bases respectively, with 13 bases between them. Germline values: CDR1 LNHNV, CDR2 YYDKDF (reference sequence).

This chain joins TRBV13 and TRBJ1-1; D call uncertain. Between the trimmed V and J ends, which lost 1 base and 0 bases, there was a span of 12 bases. CDR1 and CDR2 from the germline V gene are PRHDT and FYEKMQ (reference sequence). The CDR3 consists of 16 residues. The CDR3 region has the DNA TGTGCCAGCAGCTTAGTAATTGGAGGGATGAACACTGAAGCTTTCTTT. Translating it yields CASSLVIGGMNTEAFF.

This chain uses TRBV7-2 with TRBJ2-1; no definite D call. This CDR3 comprises 13 residues. Germline V CDR1 and CDR2: SGHTA, FQGNSA. V was trimmed by 8 bases and J by 2 bases, leaving 10 bases between them. CDR3 sequence: CASQPHTYNEQFF. As DNA, the CDR3 is TGTGCCAGCCAACCTCACACCTACAATGAGCAGTTCTTC.

The chain combines TRBV10-2 with TRBJ2-7; D tentatively reads TRBD1 or TRBD2 (5 bases each). In germline, CDR1 is WSHSY, CDR2 SAAADI. Deletions cut 3 bases from V and 2 bases from J, with 14 bases between. The CDR3 has 15 amino acids. The CDR3 DNA reads TGCGCCAGCAGTGAAGCCGGGACGGGGACCTACGAGCAGTACTTC. It translates to CASSEAGTGTYEQYF.

The V and J genes are TRBV15 and TRBJ2-7; 8 nucleotides align to TRBD2. The V segment lost 0 bases and the J segment 6 bases; nucleotides outside the gene matches: 1. This CDR3 contains 13 residues. Germline V CDR1 and CDR2: LNHNV, YYDKDF (reference sequence). The CDR3: CATSRDRGGEQYF. The CDR3 DNA sequence: TGTGCCACCAGCAGAGATCGGGGGGGCGAGCAGTACTTC.

The gene calls are TRBV6-1 and TRBJ1-5; weak D call: TRBD1 (6 bases). This CDR3 contains 15 residues. V lost 1 base to trimming and J lost 4 bases, with 11 bases between them. CDR1 and CDR2 from the germline V gene are MNHNS and SASEGT. The CDR3 region is CASSEDRQGNQPQHF. The CDR3 DNA follows: TGTGCCAGCAGTGAAGATCGGCAGGGGAATCAGCCCCAGCATTTT.

J is TRBJ1-2 and V is TRBV5-5; D remains unclear. Trimming removed 3 bases at V and 2 bases at J, with 17 bases between. The CDR3 has 16 residues. Germline loops: CDR1 SGHKS, CDR2 YYEKEE (reference sequence). The CDR3 nucleotides read TGTGCCAGCAGCTCCGTTAGGCCGCGGCACAACTATGGCTACACCTTC. This sequence encodes CASSSVRPRHNYGYTF.

This clone was counted only a few times. The chain employs TRBV6-5 and TRBJ1-1; TRBD1 matches 7 bases. CDR3 length equals 14 residues. Germline V gene lookup returns CDR1 MNHEY and CDR2 SVGAGI. The trim removed 0 bases at V and 7 bases at J, leaving 5 bases unmatched. CDR3 region: CASSYSTRDSEAFF. The CDR3 nucleotides read TGTGCCAGCAGTTACTCGACCCGGGACAGTGAAGCTTTCTTT.

The chain has TRBV27 and TRBJ2-4; D remains ambiguous. CDR1 MNHEY and CDR2 SMNVEV come from the germline V gene (reference sequence). Trimming shortened V by 6 bases and J by 0 bases, and 9 bases separated the two germline ends. The length of the CDR3 is 14 residues. The CDR3 DNA is TGTGCCAGCAGCCACCACCTAGCCAAAAACATTCAGTACTTC. Its protein is CASSHHLAKNIQYF.

This sequence joins TRBV7-2 and TRBJ1-1; 8 bases line up with TRBD1. The germline V gene encodes CDR1 SGHTA and CDR2 FQGNSA. With V trimmed by 4 bases and J by 5 bases, 3 bases remained unmatched. The CDR3 is 13 amino acids. The CDR3 sequence: CASSSRTGTEAFF. In nucleotides, the CDR3 is TGTGCCAGCAGCTCCCGGACAGGGACTGAAGCTTTCTTT.